The following is a T cell receptor beta chain sequence with its context. Antigen unknown. It was healthy bone marrow donors who served as donors. Trimming pared 2 bases from V and 2 bases from J, leaving 12 bases between. The CDR3 sequence is 15 residues long. Looked up from germline, CDR1 is SGHTS and CDR2 is YDEGEE. The entry originates in a study of cytomegalovirus exposure and HLA in healthy donors. Whole-study findings and limits: A prior analysis recorded that most TCR beta V segments were productive about 87% or about 30% of the time. Trimming of TCR beta V- and J-genes showed a link, identified in a later analysis, to a missense DCLRE1C variant.

PCR employed 60 Vbeta and 13 Jbeta primers. This table comes from immunoSEQ multiplex PCR, and its TCRdb copy is limited to in-frame clones, with some not included. There are over 130,000 clones in the sample; roughly 90% occur only once, and 0.45% to 0.6% lies in the top ten. The sample was PBMCs. The V gene is TRBV5-8, the J gene TRBJ2-3; maybe TRBD2 (6 bases). The source is a woman between 35 and 50 years old in good health and CMV-seronegative. This CDR3 is CASSFPTSPTDTQYF. CDR3 DNA: TGTGCCAGCAGCTTCCCCACTAGCCCCACAGATACGCAGTATTTT.